The TCR beta chain under discussion was sequenced for a study of shared clonotypes between healthy human individuals. In the study overall: CD4 naive and CD4 memory each took three plates per donor, while CD8 naive took two and CD8 memory one.

Germline V gene data show CDR1 as MRHNA and CDR2 as SNTAGT. Trimming removed 11 bases from V and 4 bases from J; junction bases left unmatched: 6. CDR3 length: 12 amino acids. Sequencing was performed with immunoSEQ multiplex PCR; in TCRdb, only in-frame clones are kept and a portion is missing. The table records over 800,000 clones, 90% to 95% of them present only once. CD8 cells regarded as naive lacked CD45RO, were positively chosen for CCR7, and omitted terminally differentiated effector memory CD45RA+ cells. This receptor was taken from a man aged 25 to 40 in good health. The chain is built from TRBV6-4 and TRBJ1-2; TRBD1 aligns across 8 bases. Sequencing used naive CD8+ T cells sorted from blood. CDR3 residues: CAGQGPPYGYTF. The CDR3 DNA is TGTGCCGGACAGGGTCCTCCCTATGGCTACACCTTC.